A selection of T cell receptor beta chains follows, all from one sample in a study of vaccination and CD4 T cells after COVID-19. TCRdb recomputed calls from the PCR reads with MiXCR, one row per CDR3 protein. The data hold 9,000 to 10,000 distinct CDR3 sequences, with around 50% observed a single time. What these receptors recognize is not known. The sample consisted of CD4+ T cells from blood, cultured in vitro. These receptors all stem from a human donor who had recovered from COVID-19. Each CDR3 is given with its conserved first and last residue. D genes are given only for firm matches. Not every row has a clone size; where given, it reads once, few, many or a size class.

size	D	V	J	DNA	CDR3
.	.	TRBV30	TRBJ2-3	TGTGCCTGGAGTGGGGGAGGTGGAGACACAGATACGCAGTATTTT	CAWSGGGGDTDTQYF
.	.	TRBV12-3/TRBV12-4	TRBJ2-3	TGTGCCAGCAGTTTCGACAGGAGGACAGATACGCAGTATTTT	CASSFDRRTDTQYF
.	TRBD1	TRBV7-9	TRBJ2-2	TGTGCCAGCAGCTTAGGGGACAGAGACACCGGGGAGCTGTTTTTT	CASSLGDRDTGELFF
few	.	TRBV7-3	TRBJ1-1	TGTGCCAGCAGCTTAAGTCCTTTGAACACTGAAGCTTTCTTT	CASSLSPLNTEAFF
.	TRBD1	TRBV6-5	TRBJ1-1	TGTGCCAGCAGTTACTCGGCAGGGGGCGAAGCTTTCTTT	CASSYSAGGEAFF
few	.	TRBV7-2	TRBJ1-2	TGTGCCAGCAGCACAAGGGGCCTCTATGGCTACACCTTC	CASSTRGLYGYTF
few	TRBD1	TRBV7-9	TRBJ2-6	TGTGCCAGCAGCTTCGTGTGGGACAGGGTACCTGGGGCCAACGTCCTGACTTTC	CASSFVWDRVPGANVLTF
.	TRBD1	TRBV18	TRBJ2-7	TGTGCCAGCTCAGCGGACAGGTTAGGCGAGCAGTACTTC	CASSADRLGEQYF
few	TRBD1	TRBV7-9	TRBJ2-2	TGTGCCAGCAGCTTAGGGACAGGGCGGACCGGGGAGCTGTTTTTT	CASSLGTGRTGELFF
few	TRBD1	TRBV19	TRBJ1-5	TGTGCCAGTAGTCCCTCGGGGACAGGGAGCAATCAGCCCCAGCATTTT	CASSPSGTGSNQPQHF
few	.	TRBV20-1	TRBJ1-2	TGCAGTGCTAGAACACCTCTGGGCAGTGGCTACACCTTC	CSARTPLGSGYTF
few	TRBD1	TRBV20-1	TRBJ2-1	TGCAGTGCCACCGGGACAGGGGATAACAATGAGCAGTTCTTC	CSATGTGDNNEQFF
.	.	TRBV7-3	TRBJ2-5	TGTGCCAGCAGCTTAACCCGCCAAGAGACCCAGTACTTC	CASSLTRQETQYF
.	TRBD1	TRBV7-9	TRBJ2-2	TGTGCCAACAGCTTAGGGACAGGGCGGACCGGGGAGCTGTTTTTT	CANSLGTGRTGELFF
few	TRBD1	TRBV12-3/TRBV12-4	TRBJ1-5	TGTGCCAGCAGTTTATCAGGGGGGGATAGCAATCAGCCCCAGCATTTT	CASSLSGGDSNQPQHF